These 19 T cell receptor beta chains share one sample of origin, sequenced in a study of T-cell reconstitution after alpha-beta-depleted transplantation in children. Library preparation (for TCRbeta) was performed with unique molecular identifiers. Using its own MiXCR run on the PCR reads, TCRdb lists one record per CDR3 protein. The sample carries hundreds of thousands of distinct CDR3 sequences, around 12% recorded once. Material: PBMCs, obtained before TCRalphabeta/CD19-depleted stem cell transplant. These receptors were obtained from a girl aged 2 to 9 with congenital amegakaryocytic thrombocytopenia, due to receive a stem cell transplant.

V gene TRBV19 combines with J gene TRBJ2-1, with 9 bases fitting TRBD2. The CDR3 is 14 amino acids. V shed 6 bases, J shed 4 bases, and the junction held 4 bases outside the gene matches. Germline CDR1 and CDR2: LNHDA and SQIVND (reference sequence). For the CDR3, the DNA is TGTGCCAGTAGGAGCGCGGGAGGGTACAATGAGCAGTTCTTC. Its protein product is CASRSAGGYNEQFF.

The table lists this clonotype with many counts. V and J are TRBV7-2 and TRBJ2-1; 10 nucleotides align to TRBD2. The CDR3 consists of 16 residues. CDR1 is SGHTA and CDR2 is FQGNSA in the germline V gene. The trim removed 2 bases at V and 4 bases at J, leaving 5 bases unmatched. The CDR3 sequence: CASSLFGLAAYNEQFF. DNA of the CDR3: TGTGCCAGCAGCTTATTTGGACTAGCGGCTTACAATGAGCAGTTCTTC.

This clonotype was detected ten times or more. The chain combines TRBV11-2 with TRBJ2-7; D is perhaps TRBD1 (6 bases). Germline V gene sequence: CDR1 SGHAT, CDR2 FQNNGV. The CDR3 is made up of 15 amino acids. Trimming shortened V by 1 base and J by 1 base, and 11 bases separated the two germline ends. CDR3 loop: CASSLGGGASYEQYF. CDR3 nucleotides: TGTGCCAGCAGCTTAGGAGGGGGAGCGTCCTACGAGCAGTACTTC.

The CDR3 loop is CSVGPGGPDGNTIYF. CDR3 DNA: TGCAGCGTTGGCCCTGGAGGGCCGGATGGAAACACCATATATTTT. The chain couples TRBV29-1 to TRBJ1-3; D gene uncertain. CDR1 and CDR2 (germline): SQVTM, ANQGSEA. The CDR3 is made up of 15 amino acids. Trimming took off 4 bases at V and 3 bases at J, with 16 bases between the two ends. Together with reference TRBV29-1 and TRBJ1-3, the CDR3 gives the full variable domain: SAVISQKPSRDICQRGTSLTIQCQVDSQVTMMFWYRQQPGQSLTLIATANQGSEATYESGFVIDKFPISRPNLTFSTLTVSNMSPEDSSIYLCSVGPGGPDGNTIYFGEGSWLTVV.

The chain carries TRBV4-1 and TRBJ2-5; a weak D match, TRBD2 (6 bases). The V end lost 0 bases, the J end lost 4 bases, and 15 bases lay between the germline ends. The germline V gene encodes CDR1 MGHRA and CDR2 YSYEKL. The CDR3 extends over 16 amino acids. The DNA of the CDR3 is TGCGCCAGCAGCCAAGATGCAAGGGGAGGAGGAGAGACCCAGTACTTC. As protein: CASSQDARGGGETQYF.

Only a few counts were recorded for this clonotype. This chain's CDR3 is CSARATTSTSNTGELFF. The CDR3 region has the DNA TGCAGTGCTAGAGCTACGACTAGCACCTCGAACACCGGGGAGCTGTTTTTT. The chain combines TRBV20-1 with TRBJ2-2; 7 bases map to TRBD2. CDR1 and CDR2 (germline): DFQATT, SNEGSKA (reference sequence). This CDR3 has 17 residues. The junction had 8 bases not matched to a gene; V was cut back by 1 base and J by 0 bases.

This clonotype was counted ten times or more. In nucleotides, the CDR3 is TGCGCCAGCAGCTTGTTGGACAGGACTGTAGAGACCCAGTACTTC. Translating gives CASSLLDRTVETQYF. The rearrangement joins TRBV5-1 to TRBJ2-5, with 7 bases that match TRBD1. This CDR3 region has 15 residues. Trimming cost V 1 base and J 4 bases; bases outside gene matches: 7. The germline CDR1 and CDR2 sequences are SGHRS and YFSETQ.

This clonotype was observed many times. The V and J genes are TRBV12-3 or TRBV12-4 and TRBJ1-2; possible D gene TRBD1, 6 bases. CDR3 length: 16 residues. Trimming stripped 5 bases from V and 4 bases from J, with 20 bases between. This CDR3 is CASSRPRGQALYGYTF. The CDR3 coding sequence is TGTGCCAGCAGTCGTCCGCGGGGGCAAGCCCTCTATGGCTACACCTTC.

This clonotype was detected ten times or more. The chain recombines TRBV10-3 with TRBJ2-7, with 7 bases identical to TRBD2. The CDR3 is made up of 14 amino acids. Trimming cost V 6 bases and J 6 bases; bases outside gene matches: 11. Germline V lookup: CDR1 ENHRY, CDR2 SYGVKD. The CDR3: CAIRGGSGSLEQYF. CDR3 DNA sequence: TGTGCCATCAGGGGCGGGAGTGGTTCCCTCGAGCAGTACTTC.

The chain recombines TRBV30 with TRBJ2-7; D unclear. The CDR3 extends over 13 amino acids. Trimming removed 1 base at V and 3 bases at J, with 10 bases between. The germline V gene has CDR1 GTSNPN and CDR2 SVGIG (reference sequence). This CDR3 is CAWSDGHSYEQYF. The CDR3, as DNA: TGTGCCTGGAGTGACGGGCACAGCTACGAGCAGTACTTC.

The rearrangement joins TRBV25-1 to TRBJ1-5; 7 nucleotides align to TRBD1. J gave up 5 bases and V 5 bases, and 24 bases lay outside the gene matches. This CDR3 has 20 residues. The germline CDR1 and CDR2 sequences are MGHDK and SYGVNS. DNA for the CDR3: TGTGCCAGCAGTCCCCCGCCTCCGACAGGGCGGGTAGATGGGGATCAGCCCCAGCATTTT. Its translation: CASSPPPPTGRVDGDQPQHF.

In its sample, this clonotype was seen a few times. CDR3 in amino acids: CASSFGDRGTDTQYF. CDR3 bases: TGCGCCAGCAGCTTCGGGGATAGAGGCACAGATACGCAGTATTTT. The V gene is TRBV5-1, the J gene TRBJ2-3; maybe TRBD2 (5 bases). The CDR3 consists of 15 residues. V was cut by 2 bases and J by 1 base, with 11 bases left in between. Per germline, CDR1 SGHRS and CDR2 YFSETQ. Combining the CDR3 with reference TRBV5-1 and TRBJ2-3 gives the whole variable domain KAGVTQTPRYLIKTRGQQVTLSCSPISGHRSVSWYQQTPGQGLQFLFEYFSETQRNKGNFPGRFSGRQFSNSRSEMNVSTLELGDSALYLCASSFGDRGTDTQYFGPGTRLTVL.

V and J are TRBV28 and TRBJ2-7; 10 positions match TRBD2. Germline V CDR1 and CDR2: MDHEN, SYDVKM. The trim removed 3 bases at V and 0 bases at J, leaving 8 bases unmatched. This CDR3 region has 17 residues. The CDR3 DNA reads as TGTGCCAGCAGTTTGGCTAGCGGGAGTTCTAGCTCCTACGAGCAGTACTTC. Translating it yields CASSLASGSSSSYEQYF.

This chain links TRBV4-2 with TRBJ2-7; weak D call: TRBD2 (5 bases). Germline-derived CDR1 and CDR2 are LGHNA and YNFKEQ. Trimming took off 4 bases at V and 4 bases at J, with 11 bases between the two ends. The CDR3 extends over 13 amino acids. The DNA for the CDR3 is TGTGCCAGCAGCCGTGGACTCATATACGAGCAGTACTTC. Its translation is CASSRGLIYEQYF.

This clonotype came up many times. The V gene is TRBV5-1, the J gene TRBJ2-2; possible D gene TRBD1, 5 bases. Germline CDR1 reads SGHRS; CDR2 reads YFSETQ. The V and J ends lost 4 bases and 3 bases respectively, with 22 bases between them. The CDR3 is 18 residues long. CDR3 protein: CASSPPLRETAYTGELFF. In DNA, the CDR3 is TGCGCCAGCAGCCCTCCGCTCAGGGAAACGGCTTACACCGGGGAGCTGTTTTTT.

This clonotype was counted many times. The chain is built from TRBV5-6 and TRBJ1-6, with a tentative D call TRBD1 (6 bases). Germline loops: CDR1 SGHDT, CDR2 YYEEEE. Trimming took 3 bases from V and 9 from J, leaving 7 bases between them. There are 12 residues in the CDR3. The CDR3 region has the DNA TGTGCCAGCAGCTGGGGGCCTTCACCCCTCCACTTT. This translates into CASSWGPSPLHF.

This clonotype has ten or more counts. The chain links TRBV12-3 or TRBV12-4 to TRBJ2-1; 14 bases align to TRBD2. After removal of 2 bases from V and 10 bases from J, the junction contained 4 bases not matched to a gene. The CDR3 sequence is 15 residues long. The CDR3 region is CASSLRLAGGWEQFF. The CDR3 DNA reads TGTGCCAGCAGTTTAAGACTAGCGGGAGGGTGGGAGCAGTTCTTC.

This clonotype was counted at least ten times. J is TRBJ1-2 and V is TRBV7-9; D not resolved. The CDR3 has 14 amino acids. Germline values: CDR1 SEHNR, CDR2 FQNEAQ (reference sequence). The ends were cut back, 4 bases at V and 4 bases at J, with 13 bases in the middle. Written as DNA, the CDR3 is TGTGCCAGCAGCTCCCTCCTCGGCTTCTATGGCTACACCTTC. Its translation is CASSSLLGFYGYTF.

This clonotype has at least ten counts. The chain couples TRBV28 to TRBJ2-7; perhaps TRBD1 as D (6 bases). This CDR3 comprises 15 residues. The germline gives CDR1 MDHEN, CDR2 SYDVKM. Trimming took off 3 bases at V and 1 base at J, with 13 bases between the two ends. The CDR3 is CASSFGQGPSYEQYF. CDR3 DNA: TGTGCCAGCAGTTTCGGCCAGGGGCCTTCCTACGAGCAGTACTTC. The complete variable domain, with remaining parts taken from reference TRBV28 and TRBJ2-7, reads DVKVTQSSRYLVKRTGEKVFLECVQDMDHENMFWYRQDPGLGLRLIYFSYDVKMKEKGDIPEGYSVSREKKERFSLILESASTNQTSMYLCASSFGQGPSYEQYFGPGTRLTVT.